Sequencing of this T cell receptor (beta chain) was carried out in a study of cytomegalovirus exposure and HLA in healthy donors. PCR used 60 Vbeta primers and 13 Jbeta primers. The assay was immunoSEQ multiplex PCR, and TCRdb's table has in-frame clones only and misses some. The sample includes 150,000 to 190,000 clones, around 74% of them seen just once. The germline V gene encodes CDR1 SGHAT and CDR2 FQNNGV. The CDR3 loop spans 15 amino acids. V dropped 1 base and J dropped 7; count of bases not matched to a gene: 6. Everyone who donated was a healthy bone marrow donor. This TCR came from a young man in good health and CMV-seronegative. Sequenced material: PBMCs. The chain couples TRBV11-2 to TRBJ2-1, with 8 bases fitting TRBD2. The CDR3 loop reads CASSLAGTRRNEQFF. CDR3 DNA sequence: TGTGCCAGCAGCTTAGCCGGGACTAGGAGGAATGAGCAGTTCTTC.